This TCR beta chain was retrieved from a study of T cell responses to AZD1222 COVID-19 vaccine. Whole-study findings and limits: Increases in Spike-specific TCR breadth and depth were seen after two AZD1222 doses.

This clone has just one count. The target antigen is unknown. Timing groups of about 4 and about 12 weeks for second doses were pooled. Assay used: immunoSEQ multiplex PCR; TCRdb lists only in-frame clones, some missing. The sample holds about 84,000 clones; 70% to 90% are singletons and the top ten take about 12%. The sample was peripheral blood, taken 28 days after the second AZD1222 dose. The TCR comes from an adult who received the AZD1222 COVID-19 vaccine.

CDR3 nucleotides: TGTGCCAGCAGCTTGGCCGGGACTAGCGGCCAAAAGGGGGTGGACACCGGGGAGCTGTTTTTT. Its protein is CASSLAGTSGQKGVDTGELFF. The chain couples TRBV7-6 to TRBJ2-2, with 11 bases that match TRBD2. Germline CDR1 and CDR2: SGHVS and FNYEAQ. The trim removed 3 bases at V and 3 bases at J, leaving 18 bases unmatched. The CDR3 length is 21 residues. Variable domain in full (rest from reference TRBV7-6 and TRBJ2-2): GAGVSQSPRYKVTKRGQDVALRCDPISGHVSLYWYRQALGQGPEFLTYFNYEAQQDKSGLPNDRFSAERPEGSISTLTIQRTEQRDSAMYRCASSLAGTSGQKGVDTGELFFGEGSRLTVL.